Below, 26 T cell receptor beta chains from the same sample are listed, as sequenced in a study of CD8 T cells in Susac syndrome. Reverse transcription of about 0.5 to 1 ug RNA was carried out with random hexamers. TCRdb re-analysed the immunoSEQ multiplex PCR reads in MiXCR, keeping a single row per CDR3 protein. Counted here are about 120,000 distinct CDR3 sequences, around 94% occurring once; the ten biggest clones make up roughly 0.29%. Sequenced: CD8+ T cells from PBMCs. The source of these receptors is a human donor with Susac syndrome.

The chain is built from TRBV20-1 and TRBJ2-7, with 7 bases that match TRBD2. The CDR3 sequence is 16 residues long. CDR1 and CDR2 from the germline V gene are DFQATT and SNEGSKA (reference sequence). V shed 0 bases, J shed 0 bases, and the junction held 8 bases outside the gene matches. The CDR3: CSARDPQGLLSYEQYF. The CDR3 DNA reads TGCAGTGCTAGAGATCCCCAGGGACTACTCTCCTACGAGCAGTACTTC.

The genes are TRBV29-1 and TRBJ1-2; tentative D call: TRBD1 (5 bases). Germline values: CDR1 SQVTM, CDR2 ANQGSEA. Between the trimmed V and J ends, which lost 5 bases and 6 bases, there was a span of 13 bases. The CDR3 extends over 12 amino acids. This chain's CDR3 is CSVLDRRDGYTF. For the CDR3, the DNA is TGCAGCGTTTTAGACAGACGCGATGGCTACACCTTC. The entire variable domain, with the rest obtained from reference TRBV29-1 and TRBJ1-2, is as follows: SAVISQKPSRDICQRGTSLTIQCQVDSQVTMMFWYRQQPGQSLTLIATANQGSEATYESGFVIDKFPISRPNLTFSTLTVSNMSPEDSSIYLCSVLDRRDGYTFGSGTRLTVV.

The chain employs TRBV5-1 and TRBJ1-1; D is unclear. The CDR3 has 16 amino acids. In germline, CDR1 is SGHRS, CDR2 YFSETQ. Trimming left V 0 bases short and J 1 base short, with 13 bases between. The CDR3 sequence: CASSLVLVGENTEAFF. CDR3 nucleotides: TGCGCCAGCAGCTTGGTTCTCGTCGGGGAGAACACTGAAGCTTTCTTT.

The chain has TRBV4-2 and TRBJ2-7; 9 bases fit TRBD1. The trim removed 2 bases at V and 4 bases at J, leaving 3 bases unmatched. The CDR3 has 14 amino acids. The germline CDR1 and CDR2 sequences are LGHNA and YNFKEQ. The CDR3 protein is CASSQYGQGYEQYF. In nucleotides, the CDR3 is TGTGCCAGCAGCCAATACGGACAGGGGTACGAGCAGTACTTC.

The chain carries TRBV14 and TRBJ2-7; 8 nucleotides match TRBD1. V lost 3 bases, J lost 2 bases, and 3 bases stayed unmatched. Germline CDR1 and CDR2: SGHDN and FVKESK. The CDR3 extends over 14 amino acids. CDR3 loop: CASSQGTGPYEQYF. DNA for the CDR3: TGTGCCAGCAGCCAGGGGACAGGCCCCTACGAGCAGTACTTC. Supplemented by reference TRBV14 and TRBJ2-7, the full variable domain reads EAGVTQFPSHSVIEKGQTVTLRCDPISGHDNLYWYRRVMGKEIKFLLHFVKESKQDESGMPNNRFLAERTGGTYSTLKVQPAELEDSGVYFCASSQGTGPYEQYFGPGTRLTVT.

The rearrangement joins TRBV4-1 to TRBJ2-7, with D perhaps matching TRBD1 (6 bases). CDR1 and CDR2 (germline): MGHRA, YSYEKL. There are 17 residues in the CDR3. Trimming pared 3 bases from V and 3 bases from J, leaving 21 bases between. CDR3 DNA: TGCGCCAGCAGCCAGGCATGGGGGCAGGGACCGGGCTACGAGCAGTACTTC. This encodes CASSQAWGQGPGYEQYF.

V gene TRBV13 combines with J gene TRBJ2-3; either TRBD1 or TRBD2 may supply D (5 bases each). The CDR3 is 14 amino acids. The V gene lost 7 bases and the J gene lost 1 base, with 12 bases spanning the gap. Germline-derived CDR1 and CDR2 are PRHDT and FYEKMQ (reference sequence). This CDR3 is CASITLGGTDTQYF. CDR3 sequence (DNA): TGTGCCAGCATTACGCTGGGGGGCACAGATACGCAGTATTTT.

The chain links TRBV12-3 or TRBV12-4 to TRBJ2-5; 12 nucleotides align to TRBD1. The CDR3 is made up of 16 amino acids. Trimming at V came to 5 bases and at J to 5 bases, leaving 9 bases not matched to a gene. CDR3 DNA: TGTGCCAGCAGTCTCTCCGGGACAGGGGGCAGGGAGACCCAGTACTTC. Protein sequence: CASSLSGTGGRETQYF.

The chain has TRBV9 and TRBJ2-5, with 11 bases that match TRBD2. Germline assignment: CDR1 SGDLS and CDR2 YYNGEE. CDR3 length equals 15 residues. The ends lost 4 bases at V and 5 bases at J; junction bases unmatched: 7. CDR3 bases: TGTGCCAGCAGCCATAGCGGGGGGGCCCTTGAGACCCAGTACTTC. Translated: CASSHSGGALETQYF.

The chain has TRBV5-1 and TRBJ2-1; 9 bases match TRBD2. The CDR3 has 15 amino acids. The V segment lost 2 bases and the J segment 6 bases; nucleotides outside the gene matches: 6. CDR1 and CDR2 (germline): SGHRS, YFSETQ. The CDR3 loop reads CASSFSSGAINEQFF. The CDR3, as DNA: TGCGCCAGCAGCTTTTCTAGCGGGGCAATCAATGAGCAGTTCTTC.

The V and J genes are TRBV7-2 and TRBJ2-7, with D perhaps matching TRBD1 or TRBD2 (7 bases each). CDR1 and CDR2 (germline): SGHTA, FQGNSA. CDR3 size: 17 residues. Trimming cost V 0 bases and J 3 bases, with 18 bases left between them. This CDR3 is CASSLALGGTANYEQYF. The CDR3 nucleotides are TGTGCCAGCAGCTTAGCCTTGGGGGGGACAGCGAACTACGAGCAGTACTTC.

The chain uses TRBV10-2 and TRBJ1-1, with D perhaps TRBD1 (5 bases). CDR1 is WSHSY and CDR2 is SAAADI in the germline V gene. This CDR3 region has 11 residues. With 7 bases removed from V and 8 bases from J, the gap between germline ends came to 11 bases. CDR3: CASIQGVEAFF. For the CDR3, the DNA is TGCGCCAGCATCCAAGGGGTCGAAGCTTTCTTT.

DNA of the CDR3: TGCAGTGCTAGCTTCCTACAGGGGAGGCTGGCAGATACGCAGTATTTT. Encoded protein: CSASFLQGRLADTQYF. This chain joins TRBV20-1 and TRBJ2-3; D possibly corresponds to TRBD1 (7 bases). Germline CDR1 and CDR2: DFQATT and SNEGSKA (reference sequence). This CDR3 is 16 amino acids long. With 3 bases removed from V and 4 bases from J, the gap between germline ends came to 20 bases.

The V call is TRBV4-3, the J call TRBJ2-3; 8 nucleotides match TRBD2. CDR3 length equals 17 residues. Per the germline V gene, CDR1 is LGHNA and CDR2 is YSLEER. The V and J ends lost 1 base and 2 bases, in that order; junction bases with no gene match: 8. CDR3 in DNA: TGCGCCAGCAGCCAAGGTGGTAGCGGGGAACACACAGATACGCAGTATTTT. Translation gives CASSQGGSGEHTDTQYF.

The chain uses TRBV7-6 and TRBJ2-2, with TRBD2 matching over 12 bases. CDR1 SGHVS and CDR2 FNYEAQ come from the germline V gene. Trimming cost V 6 bases and J 4 bases; bases outside gene matches: 6. This CDR3 spans 16 amino acids. CDR3 bases: TGTGCCAGCAGTTTGACTAGCGGGGGTTTCACCGGGGAGCTGTTTTTT. Protein sequence: CASSLTSGGFTGELFF.

V and J are TRBV10-3 and TRBJ2-1; D may be TRBD1 (6 bases). V gave up 0 bases and J gave up 8 bases, with 8 bases separating them. This CDR3 region has 13 residues. CDR1 ENHRY and CDR2 SYGVKD come from the germline V gene. CDR3 residues: CAISESGAHEQFF. CDR3 bases: TGTGCCATCAGTGAGTCGGGGGCTCATGAGCAGTTCTTC.

The chain employs TRBV13 and TRBJ1-1; possibly TRBD1 for D (6 bases). CDR3 length: 14 amino acids. Germline assignment: CDR1 PRHDT and CDR2 FYEKMQ (reference sequence). Trimming cost V 5 bases and J 0 bases, with 10 bases left between them. CDR3 residues: CASSRGQLNTEAFF. The CDR3 DNA reads TGTGCCAGCAGCCGAGGACAGCTGAACACTGAAGCTTTCTTT.

The rearrangement links TRBV5-6 to TRBJ2-1; TRBD2 matches 11 bases. Looked up from germline, CDR1 is SGHDT and CDR2 is YYEEEE. J gave up 8 bases and V 0 bases, and 10 bases lay outside the gene matches. This CDR3 spans 17 amino acids. This CDR3 reads CASSLGLAGLIIHEQFF. The CDR3 coding sequence is TGTGCCAGCAGCTTGGGACTAGCGGGGCTAATTATTCATGAGCAGTTCTTC.

The genes are TRBV24-1 and TRBJ2-3; D tentatively fits TRBD1 or TRBD2 (8 bases each). There are 19 residues in the CDR3. V shed 3 bases and J shed 1 base, with 22 bases lying between them. CDR1 and CDR2 from the germline V gene are KGHDR and SFDVKD. In DNA, the CDR3 is TGTGCCACCAGTGATGGACTCAGGGGGCGGGGACTAGGCACAGATACGCAGTATTTT. It translates to CATSDGLRGRGLGTDTQYF.

The V and J genes are TRBV11-3 and TRBJ2-5; D is uncertain. V was clipped by 3 bases and J by 5 bases, with 10 bases between them. The CDR3 covers 13 residues. Germline V gene sequence: CDR1 SGHNT, CDR2 YENEEA. CDR3 sequence reads: CASSLAGWETQYF. The CDR3, as DNA: TGTGCCAGCAGCTTGGCCGGCTGGGAGACCCAGTACTTC.

The chain is built from TRBV5-6 and TRBJ2-1; no reliable D call. Between the trimmed V and J ends, which lost 0 bases and 10 bases, there was a span of 5 bases. This CDR3 is built from 11 residues. Germline lookup yields CDR1 SGHDT and CDR2 YYEEEE. The CDR3 DNA is TGTGCCAGCAGCTTGGGGGCCGAGCAGTTCTTC. It codes for CASSLGAEQFF.

The CDR3 DNA sequence: TGTGCCAGCGCCCCTCGGGGGGGCAGCACTGAAGCTTTCTTT. Its translation: CASAPRGGSTEAFF. This chain joins TRBV27 and TRBJ1-1; TRBD1 might be the D (6 bases). CDR1 and CDR2 (germline): MNHEY, SMNVEV (reference sequence). This CDR3 is 14 amino acids long. Trimming took off 8 bases at V and 4 bases at J, with 17 bases between the two ends.

The chain carries TRBV7-9 and TRBJ2-7; 8 bases map to TRBD1. Germline CDR1 and CDR2: SEHNR and FQNEAQ (reference sequence). The CDR3 contains 14 residues. The J segment lost 3 bases and the V segment lost 5 bases, leaving 6 bases of the junction unmatched. CDR3: CASSPGTGHYEQYF. The CDR3, as DNA: TGTGCCAGCAGCCCCGGGACAGGCCACTACGAGCAGTACTTC.

This clonotype was seen only once. The rearrangement joins TRBV7-9 to TRBJ2-5; the D gene is possibly TRBD2 (5 bases). CDR1 is SEHNR, CDR2 FQNEAQ, per germline (reference sequence). V shed 3 bases and J shed 1 base, with 12 bases lying between them. The CDR3 covers 15 residues. In nucleotides, the CDR3 is TGTGCCAGCAGCTTCGTCGGGGATGGCCAAGAGACCCAGTACTTC. Translating gives CASSFVGDGQETQYF.

The chain couples TRBV9 to TRBJ2-3, with D perhaps matching TRBD2 (6 bases). The CDR3 has 14 amino acids. Trimming took off 4 bases at V and 2 bases at J, with 11 bases between the two ends. Germline V gene lookup returns CDR1 SGDLS and CDR2 YYNGEE. CDR3 in DNA: TGTGCCAGCAGCCCCTGGGACTCCACAGATACGCAGTATTTT. It encodes CASSPWDSTDTQYF.

This sequence joins TRBV19 and TRBJ2-7, with 8 bases lining up with TRBD1. The CDR3 is made up of 13 amino acids. The germline CDR1 and CDR2 sequences are LNHDA and SQIVND (reference sequence). Losses at the gene ends were 5 bases for V and 6 bases for J; bases not matched to a gene: 6. The CDR3 bases are TGTGCCAGTAGTTTGGGACAGGTTGGCGAGCAGTACTTC. Protein sequence: CASSLGQVGEQYF.